Shown below are 3 T cell receptor beta chains from a single sample sequenced in a study of CD8 T cells in Susac syndrome. RNA, at about 0.45 to 1 ug, was reverse transcribed with random hexamers. TCRdb reanalysed the immunoSEQ multiplex PCR reads using MiXCR and keeps one entry per CDR3 protein. The sample lists just over 150,000 distinct CDR3 sequences, 90% to 95% occurring once. Sample: CD8+ T cells from PBMCs. These receptors all stem from a human donor with multiple sclerosis.

V is TRBV19 and J is TRBJ2-1; the D is unclear. Trimming left V 3 bases short and J 6 bases short, with 9 bases between. CDR3 length equals 13 residues. The germline V gene encodes CDR1 LNHDA and CDR2 SQIVND (reference sequence). For the CDR3, the DNA is TGTGCCAGTAGTATCCGACGGGTCAATGAGCAGTTCTTC. This encodes CASSIRRVNEQFF.

The chain carries TRBV20-1 and TRBJ1-6, with no clear D. Deletions cut 0 bases from V and 0 bases from J, with 9 bases between. The CDR3 loop spans 16 amino acids. The germline gives CDR1 DFQATT, CDR2 SNEGSKA (reference sequence). CDR3 in amino acids: CSARDLQTSYNSPLHF. Written as DNA, the CDR3 is TGCAGTGCTAGAGATCTACAGACCTCCTATAATTCACCCCTCCACTTT.

In its sample, this clonotype was seen once. This sequence joins TRBV20-1 and TRBJ2-7, with D hard to call. CDR1 is DFQATT and CDR2 is SNEGSKA in the germline V gene (reference sequence). Between the trimmed V and J ends, which lost 1 base and 1 base, there was a span of 8 bases. The length of the CDR3 is 13 residues. The CDR3 nucleotides read TGCAGTGCTAGAGTCCCTCATTCCTACGAGCAGTACTTC. Amino acids: CSARVPHSYEQYF.